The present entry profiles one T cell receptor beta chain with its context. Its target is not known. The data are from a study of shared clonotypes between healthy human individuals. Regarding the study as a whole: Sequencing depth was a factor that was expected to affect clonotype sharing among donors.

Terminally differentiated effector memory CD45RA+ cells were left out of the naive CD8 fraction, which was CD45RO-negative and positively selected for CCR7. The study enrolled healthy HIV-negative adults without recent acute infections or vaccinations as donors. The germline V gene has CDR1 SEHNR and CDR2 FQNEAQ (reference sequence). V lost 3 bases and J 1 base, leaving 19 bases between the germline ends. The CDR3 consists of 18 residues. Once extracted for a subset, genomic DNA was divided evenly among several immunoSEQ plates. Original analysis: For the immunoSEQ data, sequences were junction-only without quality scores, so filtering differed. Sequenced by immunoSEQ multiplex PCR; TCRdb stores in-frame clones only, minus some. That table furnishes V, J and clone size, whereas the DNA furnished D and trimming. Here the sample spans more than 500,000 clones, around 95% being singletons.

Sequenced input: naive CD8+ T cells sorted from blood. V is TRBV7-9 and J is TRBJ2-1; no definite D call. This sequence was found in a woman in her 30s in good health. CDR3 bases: TGTGCCAGCAGCTTCCCCGTAGTCCAACGCCCTTCCTACAATGAGCAGTTCTTC. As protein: CASSFPVVQRPSYNEQFF.